This T cell receptor (beta chain) was captured in a study of graft-versus-host responses after intestinal transplantation. Looked up from germline, CDR1 is MNHEY and CDR2 is SMNVEV (reference sequence). Germline trimming cut 5 bases from V and 1 base from J; bases unmatched to any gene: 10. The CDR3 spans 17 residues. Only in-frame clones appear in the TCRdb table, and some are missing; sequencing was by immunoSEQ multiplex PCR. Here the sample spans 85,000 to 90,000 clones, roughly 90% being singletons. For this clone: No antigen is known for it.

General observations from the study: In recipient marrow, GvH clones were found, and some appeared first in ileum or blood.

The sequencing used unstimulated CD4+ T cells sorted from spleen or lymph node cells, collected before intestinal transplant. The TCR comes from a human donor who received an intestinal transplant. The chain has TRBV27 and TRBJ1-5, with 8 bases that match TRBD1. CDR3 residues: CASSTFQGALSNQPQHF. The CDR3 nucleotides are TGTGCCAGCAGTACCTTTCAGGGGGCCTTGAGCAATCAGCCCCAGCATTTT.